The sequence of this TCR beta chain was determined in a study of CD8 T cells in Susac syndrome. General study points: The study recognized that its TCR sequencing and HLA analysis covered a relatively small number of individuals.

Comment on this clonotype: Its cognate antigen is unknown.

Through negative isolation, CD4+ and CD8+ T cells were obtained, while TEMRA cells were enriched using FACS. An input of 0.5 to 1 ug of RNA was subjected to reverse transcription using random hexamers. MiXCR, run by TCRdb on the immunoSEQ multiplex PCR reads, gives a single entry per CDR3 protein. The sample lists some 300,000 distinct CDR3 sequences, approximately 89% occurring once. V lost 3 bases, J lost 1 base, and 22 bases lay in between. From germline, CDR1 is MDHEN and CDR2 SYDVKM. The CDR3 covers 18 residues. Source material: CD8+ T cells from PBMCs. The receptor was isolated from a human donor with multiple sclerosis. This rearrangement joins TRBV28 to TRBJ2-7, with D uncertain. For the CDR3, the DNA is TGTGCCAGCAGTTTTCCCCCGGAGTCTCGCGTGGGGTCCTACGAGCAGTACTTC. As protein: CASSFPPESRVGSYEQYF.